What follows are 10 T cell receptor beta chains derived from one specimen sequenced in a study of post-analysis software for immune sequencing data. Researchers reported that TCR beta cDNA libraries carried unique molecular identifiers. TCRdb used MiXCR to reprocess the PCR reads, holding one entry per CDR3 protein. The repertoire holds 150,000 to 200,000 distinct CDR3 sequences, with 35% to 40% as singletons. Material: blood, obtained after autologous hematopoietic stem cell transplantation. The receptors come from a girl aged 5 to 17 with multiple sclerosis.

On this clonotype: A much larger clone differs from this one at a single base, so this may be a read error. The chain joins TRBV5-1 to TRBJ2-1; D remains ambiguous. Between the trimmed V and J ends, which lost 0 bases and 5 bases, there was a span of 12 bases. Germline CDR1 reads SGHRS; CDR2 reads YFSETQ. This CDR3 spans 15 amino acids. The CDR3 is CASSLGRSLDNEQFF. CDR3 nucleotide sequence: TGCGCCAGCAGCTTGGGCAGGAGTCTGGACAATGAGCAGTTCTTC.

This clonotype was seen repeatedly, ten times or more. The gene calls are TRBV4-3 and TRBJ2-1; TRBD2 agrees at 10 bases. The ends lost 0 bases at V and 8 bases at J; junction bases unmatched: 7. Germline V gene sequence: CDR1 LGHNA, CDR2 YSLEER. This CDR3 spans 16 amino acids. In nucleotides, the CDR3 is TGCGCCAGCAGCCAAGATTGGGCTAGCGGGAGCGATGAGCAGTTCTTC. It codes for CASSQDWASGSDEQFF.

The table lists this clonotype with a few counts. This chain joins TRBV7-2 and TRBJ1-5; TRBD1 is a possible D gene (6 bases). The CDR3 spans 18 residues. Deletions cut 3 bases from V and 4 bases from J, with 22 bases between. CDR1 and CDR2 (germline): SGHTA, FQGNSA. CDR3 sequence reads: CASSLRPPFGTQNQPQHF. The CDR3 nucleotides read TGTGCCAGCAGCTTGAGACCTCCGTTTGGGACACAAAATCAGCCCCAGCATTTT.

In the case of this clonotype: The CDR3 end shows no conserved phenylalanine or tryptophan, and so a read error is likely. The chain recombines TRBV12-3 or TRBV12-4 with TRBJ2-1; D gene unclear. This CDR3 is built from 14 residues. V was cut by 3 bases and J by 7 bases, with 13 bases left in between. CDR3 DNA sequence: TGTGCCAGCAGTTTCCTACGGACGGCGAATGAGCAGTTCGTC. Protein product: CASSFLRTANEQFV.

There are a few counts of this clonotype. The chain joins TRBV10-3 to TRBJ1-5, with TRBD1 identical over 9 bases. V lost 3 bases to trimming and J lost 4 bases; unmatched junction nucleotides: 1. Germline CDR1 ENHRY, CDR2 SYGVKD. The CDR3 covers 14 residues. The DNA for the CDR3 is TGTGCCATCAGTGACGGACAGGGGAATCAGCCCCAGCATTTT. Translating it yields CAISDGQGNQPQHF.

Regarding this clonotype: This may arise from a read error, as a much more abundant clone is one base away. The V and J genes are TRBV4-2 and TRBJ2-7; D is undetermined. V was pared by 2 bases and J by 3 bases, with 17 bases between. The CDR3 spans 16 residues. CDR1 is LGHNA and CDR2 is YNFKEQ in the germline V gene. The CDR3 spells CASSQHRALVYYEQYF. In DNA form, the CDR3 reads TGTGCCAGCAGCCAACACCGGGCCTTGGTATACTACGAGCAGTACTTC.

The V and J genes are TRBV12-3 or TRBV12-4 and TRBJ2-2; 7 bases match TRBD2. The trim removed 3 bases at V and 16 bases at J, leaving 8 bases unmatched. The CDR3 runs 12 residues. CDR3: CASSLRAGEEFF. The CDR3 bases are TGTGCCAGCAGTTTGAGGGCGGGGGAGGAGTTTTTT.

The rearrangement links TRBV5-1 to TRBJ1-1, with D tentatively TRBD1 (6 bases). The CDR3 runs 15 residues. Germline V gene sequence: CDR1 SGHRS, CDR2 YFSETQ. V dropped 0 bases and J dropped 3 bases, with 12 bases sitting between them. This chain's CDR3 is CASSLDGQKDTEAFF. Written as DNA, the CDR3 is TGCGCCAGCAGCTTGGACGGACAGAAGGACACTGAAGCTTTCTTT.

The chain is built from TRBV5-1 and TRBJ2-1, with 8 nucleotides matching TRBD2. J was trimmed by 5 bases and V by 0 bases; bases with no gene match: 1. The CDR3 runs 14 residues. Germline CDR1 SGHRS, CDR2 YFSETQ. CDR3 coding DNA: TGCGCCAGCAGCTTGGTTAGCGGGGACAATGAGCAGTTCTTC. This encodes CASSLVSGDNEQFF.

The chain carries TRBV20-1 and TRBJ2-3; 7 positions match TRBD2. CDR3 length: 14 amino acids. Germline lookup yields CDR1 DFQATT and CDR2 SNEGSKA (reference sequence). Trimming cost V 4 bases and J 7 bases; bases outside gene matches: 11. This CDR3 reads CSAMSSGGLYTQYF. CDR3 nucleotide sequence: TGCAGTGCTATGTCTAGCGGAGGACTGTATACGCAGTATTTT.